A single T cell receptor (beta chain) is shown here with its context. This receptor's antigen is unknown. Base qualities are not at hand, and no much larger clone is one base apart. Each collaborating institution followed its own protocols to collect whole blood in K2EDTA tubes. Collaborator samples were shipped for TCRbeta analysis as frozen whole blood, isolated PBMCs, or DNA extracted from either sample type. Trimmed from V: 6 bases; trimmed from J: 4 bases; junction bases lacking a gene match: 8. From a lookup of the germline V gene, CDR1 and CDR2 are SQVTM and ANQGSEA. The CDR3 goes from the cysteine to the phenylalanine over 14 residues. Left in the record is the CDR3 DNA by itself, 42 bases read in frame from the first base. TCRbeta CDR3 regions were amplified from genomic DNA by means of the immunoSEQ Assay, a bias-controlled multiplex PCR. On the authors' methods: The number of nucleated cells in each sample was estimated from the amplification of reference gene primers within the assay. To quantify the absolute abundance of each unique TCRbeta CDR3 rearrangement, sequence reads were collapsed and filtered. For each sample, productive Simpson clonality was calculated as the square root of Simpson's diversity index over productive rearrangements. In its TCRdb copy, this immuneACCESS table keeps in-frame sequences only and misses some clones. Where compared with another copy, unresolved V genes explain less than half of these, and the others have no known cause. V, J and clone size reflect that table, while D and trimming were determined from the DNA. The sample table records 370,000 or so clones; over 65% of these occur just once. The ten top clones hold about 1.2% of the sample.

This record belongs to a study of blood T cell repertoires in COVID-19 (dated by TCRdb to about 2020). General notes on the study: The collaborator samples originated in the United States, Italy and Spain and spanned the acute and convalescent phases of COVID-19. The prospective study material was composed of cDNA or gDNA derived from T cells, B-cell-depleted T cells, or PBMCs. The dataset comprised deeply sampled blood TCRbeta repertoires from subjects exposed to, actively infected with, or recovered from COVID-19. The repertoires were released in a freely available public database meant as a resource for research on the immune response to SARS-CoV-2. Samples were obtained from the ongoing ImmuneRACE study (first 160 participants) and from about 1,300 subjects provided by 6 global collaborators. Sample metadata almost always included a de-identified subject ID, COVID-19 status, age in years and sex. Where available, HLA class I and class II types were obtained from metadata supplied by the sample provider rather than from assay-based typing. Overall results and qualifications from the work: Clinical and demographic metadata were provided uncurated, with the amount varying by source and participant.

The chain uses TRBV29-1 and TRBJ1-1, with TRBD1 matching 10 junction bases. Sequencing used peripheral blood. The sequence was collected from a human donor with acute or convalescent COVID-19. The donor label of this sample is uncertain. The CDR3 amino acid sequence is: CSVGQGPDRTEAFF. The DNA sequence is TGCAGCGTGGGACAGGGGCCTGATCGCACTGAAGCTTTCTTT.